Following are 29 T cell receptor beta chains from one sample sequenced in a study of human T cells and chemical hapten exposure. Using its own MiXCR run on the RACE reads, TCRdb lists one record per CDR3 protein. Here the sample spans tens of thousands of distinct CDR3 sequences, approximately 10% being singletons. Time point given: patch test 2, 6 weeks after DPC sensitization. Treatment specified: therapeutic diphenylcyclopropenone sensitization with weekly scalp DPC. Source: whole blood, taken in connection with sensitization to the hapten diphenylcyclopropenone (DPC). These TCRs come from a woman in her forties or fifties with alopecia areata. Some clones in this sample may be carry-over from other donors' samples.

CDR3 in DNA: TGCAGCGTTGAGGGTAACTACGAGCAGTACTTC. Amino acid sequence: CSVEGNYEQYF. The rearrangement links TRBV29-1 to TRBJ2-7; D ambiguous. CDR1 and CDR2 from the germline V gene are SQVTM and ANQGSEA. V was clipped by 3 bases and J by 3 bases, with 6 bases between them. The CDR3 contains 11 residues.

This clonotype appeared a few times. V is TRBV29-1 and J is TRBJ1-3; D is uncertain. The V end lost 7 bases, the J end lost 4 bases, and 8 bases lay between the germline ends. In germline, CDR1 is SQVTM, CDR2 ANQGSEA. The length of the CDR3 is 11 residues. The chain's CDR3 is CSGNWGNTIYF. The CDR3 DNA reads as TGCAGCGGAAATTGGGGAAACACCATATATTTT. The full variable domain, in which reference TRBV29-1 and TRBJ1-3 provide the parts outside the CDR3, is SAVISQKPSRDICQRGTSLTIQCQVDSQVTMMFWYRQQPGQSLTLIATANQGSEATYESGFVIDKFPISRPNLTFSTLTVSNMSPEDSSIYLCSGNWGNTIYFGEGSWLTVV.

The chain has TRBV19 and TRBJ2-1; D not certain. V dropped 2 bases and J dropped 3 bases, with 8 bases sitting between them. The CDR3 spans 14 residues. Germline V CDR1 and CDR2: LNHDA, SQIVND (reference sequence). The CDR3 sequence is CASSILADYNEQFF. CDR3 DNA: TGTGCCAGTAGTATATTGGCTGACTACAATGAGCAGTTCTTC.

The J gene is TRBJ2-7, the V gene TRBV11-2; D ambiguous. Trimming shortened V by 2 bases and J by 1 base, and 12 bases separated the two germline ends. CDR1 and CDR2 from the germline V gene are SGHAT and FQNNGV. This CDR3 has 15 residues. CDR3 sequence reads: CASSLLVGPSYEQYF. CDR3 nucleotides: TGTGCCAGCAGCTTATTGGTAGGGCCATCCTACGAGCAGTACTTC.

This clonotype was seen at least ten times. The CDR3 loop reads CASEGTSPGTGELFF. CDR3 nucleotide sequence: TGTGCTAGTGAGGGGACTAGCCCGGGCACCGGGGAGCTGTTTTTT. The chain recombines TRBV12-5 with TRBJ2-2; TRBD2 agrees at 9 bases. Per the germline V gene, CDR1 is LGHNT and CDR2 is FRNRAP. J lost 4 bases, V lost 7 bases, and 7 bases had no gene match. CDR3 length: 15 residues. The whole variable domain, filled in from reference TRBV12-5 and TRBJ2-2, reads DARVTQTPRHKVTEMGQEVTMRCQPILGHNTVFWYRQTMMQGLELLAYFRNRAPLDDSGMPKDRFSAEMPDATLATLKIQPSEPRDSAVYFCASEGTSPGTGELFFGEGSRLTVL.

This clonotype appeared many times. The gene calls are TRBV5-1 and TRBJ2-3, with 13 positions matching TRBD2. The CDR3 consists of 15 residues. J gave up 7 bases and V 1 base, and 3 bases lay outside the gene matches. CDR1 SGHRS and CDR2 YFSETQ come from the germline V gene. The CDR3 sequence is CASSLTTSGRYTQYF. Here the CDR3 DNA reads TGCGCCAGCAGCTTGACGACTAGCGGGAGGTATACGCAGTATTTT.

This sequence joins TRBV7-9 and TRBJ2-1, with unresolved D. The germline V gene encodes CDR1 SEHNR and CDR2 FQNEAQ (reference sequence). This CDR3 contains 14 residues. The germline V and J ends were trimmed by 1 base and 6 bases, with 10 bases remaining between them. This CDR3 reads CASSLGASANEQFF. The CDR3 region has the DNA TGTGCCAGCAGCTTAGGTGCCAGCGCCAATGAGCAGTTCTTC.

This clonotype has at least ten counts. The gene calls are TRBV27 and TRBJ1-2; D might be TRBD1 (6 bases). Germline assignment: CDR1 MNHEY and CDR2 SMNVEV (reference sequence). With 3 bases removed from V and 5 bases from J, the gap between germline ends came to 10 bases. The CDR3 is 13 amino acids. CDR3 bases: TGTGCCAGCAGTTTCGCACAGGGTTATGGCTACACCTTC. Protein product: CASSFAQGYGYTF.

The DNA for the CDR3 is TGCAGCGTTCGGACAGAAGGGCTCGCTAACTATGGCTACACCTTC. Encoded protein: CSVRTEGLANYGYTF. The chain carries TRBV20-1 and TRBJ1-2; D is perhaps TRBD1 (6 bases). Germline values: CDR1 DFQATT, CDR2 SNEGSKA (reference sequence). This CDR3 spans 15 amino acids.

This clonotype has at least ten counts. The chain links TRBV29-1 to TRBJ2-7; no firm D call. Germline lookup yields CDR1 SQVTM and CDR2 ANQGSEA. CDR3 length: 13 amino acids. V lost 2 bases and J lost 1, with 9 bases in between. The CDR3 protein is CSVETTVSYEQYF. The DNA for the CDR3 is TGCAGCGTTGAAACTACGGTATCCTACGAGCAGTACTTC.

This clonotype was counted many times. The rearrangement links TRBV5-1 to TRBJ1-2, with a tentative D call TRBD1 (5 bases). V lost 4 bases and J 9 bases, leaving 22 bases between the germline ends. Germline V gene lookup returns CDR1 SGHRS and CDR2 YFSETQ. The CDR3 sequence is 15 residues long. CDR3 amino acids: CASSPSADVGESYTF. As DNA, the CDR3 is TGCGCCAGCAGCCCCTCGGCCGATGTGGGGGAAAGCTACACCTTC.

The chain uses TRBV20-1 and TRBJ1-1; no reliable D call. Trimming shortened V by 1 base and J by 7 bases, and 7 bases separated the two germline ends. CDR3 length: 11 residues. The V gene's germline CDR1 is DFQATT and CDR2 SNEGSKA (reference sequence). The DNA for the CDR3 is TGCAGTGCTAGAGCGGGAGTTGAAGCTTTCTTT. It is translated as CSARAGVEAFF.

Turning to this clonotype: This clone may be a read error of a much larger clone one base away. The chain has TRBV12-3 or TRBV12-4 and TRBJ1-2; D gene uncertain. There are 15 residues in the CDR3. Trimming removed 7 bases from V and 1 base from J, with 16 bases in between. The CDR3 loop reads CASTQRGLSNYGYTF. The CDR3 coding sequence is TGTGCCAGCACCCAACGGGGTTTAAGTAACTATGGCTACACCTTC.

This chain connects TRBV27 to TRBJ2-3; 9 nucleotides line up with TRBD2. Germline CDR1 MNHEY, CDR2 SMNVEV (reference sequence). This CDR3 contains 13 residues. V was pared by 8 bases and J by 5 bases, with 5 bases of the junction left unmatched. The CDR3 loop is CASQSGRLDTQYF. The CDR3 nucleotides read TGTGCCAGCCAGAGCGGGAGGTTAGATACGCAGTATTTT.

This clonotype has a count of ten or more. J is TRBJ1-1 and V is TRBV20-1; possibly TRBD1 for D (5 bases). The CDR3 has 13 amino acids. V shed 4 bases and J shed 8 bases, with 17 bases lying between them. The V gene's germline CDR1 is DFQATT and CDR2 SNEGSKA (reference sequence). CDR3 loop: CSAIRDSFVEAFF. The CDR3 coding sequence is TGCAGTGCTATAAGGGACTCTTTCGTCGAAGCTTTCTTT.

Ten or more counts support this clonotype. The chain uses TRBV7-2 and TRBJ2-1, with a possible D match to TRBD2 (6 bases). V was pared by 4 bases and J by 12 bases, with 19 bases between. CDR3 size: 14 residues. The V gene's germline CDR1 is SGHTA and CDR2 FQGNSA. The CDR3 DNA is TGTGCCAGCAGCTACACCCGGGACTCCTCTCCGCAGTTCTTC. This sequence encodes CASSYTRDSSPQFF.

This clonotype occurred many times. The chain recombines TRBV7-6 with TRBJ2-2; the D gene is possibly TRBD1 (5 bases). The germline V gene encodes CDR1 SGHVS and CDR2 FNYEAQ. The CDR3 spans 16 residues. Trimming took off 3 bases at V and 1 base at J, with 12 bases between the two ends. CDR3 sequence reads: CASSLETVKNTGELFF. Written as DNA, the CDR3 is TGTGCCAGCAGCTTGGAGACAGTTAAGAACACCGGGGAGCTGTTTTTT. Based on the CDR3 plus reference TRBV7-6 and TRBJ2-2, the full variable domain is GAGVSQSPRYKVTKRGQDVALRCDPISGHVSLYWYRQALGQGPEFLTYFNYEAQQDKSGLPNDRFSAERPEGSISTLTIQRTEQRDSAMYRCASSLETVKNTGELFFGEGSRLTVL.

The chain employs TRBV2 and TRBJ1-1; D call uncertain. CDR3 length: 16 amino acids. The V gene lost 3 bases and the J gene lost 0 bases, with 14 bases spanning the gap. CDR1 is SNHLY and CDR2 is FYNNEI in the germline V gene. Here the CDR3 reads CASSDGDLVVNTEAFF. The CDR3 DNA reads TGTGCCAGCAGTGATGGAGATCTAGTGGTGAACACTGAAGCTTTCTTT.

This clonotype occurred a few times. The junction does not match germline at one end; this may be a read error. This sequence joins TRBV12-3 or TRBV12-4 and TRBJ1-5; 9 bases are shared with TRBD1. The CDR3 extends over 14 amino acids. Here the CDR3 reads CASSFTGGKQPQHF. CDR3 DNA sequence: TGTGCCAGCAGTTTCACAGGGGGCAAGCAGCCCCAGCATTTT.

This rearrangement joins TRBV5-1 to TRBJ2-7, with D tentatively TRBD1 or TRBD2 (5 bases each). In germline, CDR1 is SGHRS, CDR2 YFSETQ. The CDR3 contains 15 residues. Between the trimmed V and J ends, which lost 4 bases and 6 bases, there was a span of 20 bases. Here the CDR3 reads CASSQTPGPGIEQYF. The CDR3 bases are TGCGCCAGCAGCCAAACCCCGGGACCAGGAATCGAGCAGTACTTC.

This clonotype has a count of ten or more. The chain employs TRBV27 and TRBJ1-1; no firm D call. V was shortened by 0 bases and J by 4 bases, with 9 bases between the two germline ends. CDR3 length: 14 amino acids. CDR1 and CDR2 (germline): MNHEY, SMNVEV (reference sequence). CDR3 in amino acids: CASSLSLVSTEAFF. The CDR3 nucleotides read TGTGCCAGCAGTTTATCGCTCGTGAGCACTGAAGCTTTCTTT.

This clonotype has ten or more counts. The chain carries TRBV11-2 and TRBJ2-1; 8 nucleotides line up with TRBD2. This CDR3 spans 15 amino acids. Looked up from germline, CDR1 is SGHAT and CDR2 is FQNNGV. With 2 bases clipped from V and 4 bases from J, the junction kept 4 bases outside the gene matches. The CDR3 is CASSLPSGRYNEQFF. The CDR3 coding sequence is TGTGCCAGCAGCTTACCTAGCGGGCGATACAATGAGCAGTTCTTC.

This clonotype has ten or more counts. The genes are TRBV20-1 and TRBJ2-5; a possible D gene is TRBD1 (6 bases). This CDR3 comprises 13 residues. V was shortened by 5 bases and J by 2 bases, with 12 bases between the two germline ends. Germline loops: CDR1 DFQATT, CDR2 SNEGSKA (reference sequence). CDR3 region: CSAVYRDQETQYF. For the CDR3, the DNA is TGCAGTGCTGTTTACAGGGATCAAGAGACCCAGTACTTC.

This clonotype occurred many times. The rearrangement links TRBV29-1 to TRBJ2-1, with 11 bases identical to TRBD2. The germline V gene has CDR1 SQVTM and CDR2 ANQGSEA. V shed 8 bases and J 9 bases; nucleotides not matched to a gene: 15. This CDR3 is built from 15 residues. This CDR3 is CSTAPLAGGPSEQFF. For the CDR3, the DNA is TGCAGCACAGCCCCATTAGCGGGAGGGCCCTCTGAGCAGTTCTTC.

This clonotype was observed at least ten times. The CDR3 sequence is CASRQLEGSYNEQFF. Here the CDR3 DNA reads TGTGCCAGCAGGCAACTAGAGGGCTCCTACAATGAGCAGTTCTTC. This chain uses TRBV12-3 or TRBV12-4 with TRBJ2-1, with D possibly being TRBD2 (5 bases). V lost 6 bases to trimming and J lost 0 bases, with 12 bases between them. CDR3 length: 15 amino acids.

This clonotype was counted at least ten times. The CDR3 nucleotides read TGTGCCAGCTCACCATACAAAACCGGGACAGGGAGCACAGATACGCAGTATTTT. Amino acid sequence: CASSPYKTGTGSTDTQYF. The chain recombines TRBV18 with TRBJ2-3; 9 bases are a match to TRBD1. Looked up from germline, CDR1 is KGHSH and CDR2 is LQKENI. Losses at the gene ends were 2 bases for V and 0 bases for J; bases not matched to a gene: 9. This CDR3 spans 18 amino acids. Full variable domain (outside the CDR3, taken from reference TRBV18 and TRBJ2-3): NAGVMQNPRHLVRRRGQEARLRCSPMKGHSHVYWYRQLPEEGLKFMVYLQKENIIDESGMPKERFSAEFPKEGPSILRIQQVVRGDSAAYFCASSPYKTGTGSTDTQYFGPGTRLTVL.

As for this clonotype: Just one base apart from a much larger clone, this may be a read error. This chain joins TRBV11-3 and TRBJ2-3, with 9 bases lining up with TRBD2. Germline V lookup: CDR1 SGHNT, CDR2 YENEEA. The CDR3 consists of 18 residues. The CDR3 sequence: CASSLGRREGRITDKQYF. CDR3 in DNA: TGTGCCAGCAGCTTAGGCCGGCGGGAGGGCCGGATAACAGATAAGCAGTATTTT.

The rearrangement joins TRBV20-1 to TRBJ2-1; D unresolved. The CDR3 runs 13 residues. V shed 6 bases and J shed 4 bases, with 13 bases lying between them. Germline-derived CDR1 and CDR2 are DFQATT and SNEGSKA (reference sequence). The CDR3 coding sequence is TGCAGTGCCCTTTCGGGCCGATACAATGAGCAGTTCTTC. Protein: CSALSGRYNEQFF.

Ten or more counts support this clonotype. The chain joins TRBV20-1 to TRBJ1-2, with D tentatively TRBD1 (6 bases). The CDR3 loop spans 14 amino acids. V was trimmed by 6 bases and J by 3 bases, leaving 17 bases between them. Germline V lookup: CDR1 DFQATT, CDR2 SNEGSKA (reference sequence). In DNA, the CDR3 is TGCAGTGCCTTTCAGGGGAGAGGGGACTATGGCTACACCTTC. Amino acids: CSAFQGRGDYGYTF.